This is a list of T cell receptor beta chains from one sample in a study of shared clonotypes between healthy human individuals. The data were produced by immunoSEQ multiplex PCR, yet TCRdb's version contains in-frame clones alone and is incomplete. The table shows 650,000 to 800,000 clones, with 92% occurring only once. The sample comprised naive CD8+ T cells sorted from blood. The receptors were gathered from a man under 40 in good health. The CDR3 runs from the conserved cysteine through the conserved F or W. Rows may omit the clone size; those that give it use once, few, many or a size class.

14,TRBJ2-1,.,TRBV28,CASSLSSSYNEQFF
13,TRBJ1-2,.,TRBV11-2,CASSRVGGRGYTF
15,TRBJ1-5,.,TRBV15,CATSRDSELNQPQHF
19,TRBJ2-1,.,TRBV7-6,CASSLDPLTGGASNNEQFF
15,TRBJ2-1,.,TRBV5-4,CASSMTSGFYNEQFF
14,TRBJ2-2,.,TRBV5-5,CASSFSGATGELFF
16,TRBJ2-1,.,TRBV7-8,CASSLDPGQGGNEQFF
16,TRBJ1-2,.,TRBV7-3,CASSSDRTFRSGGYTF
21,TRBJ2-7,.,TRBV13,CASSLGPNSGTLESRLYEQYF
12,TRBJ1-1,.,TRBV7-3,CASSESGKYAFF
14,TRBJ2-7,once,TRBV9,CASSVGGSSYEQYF
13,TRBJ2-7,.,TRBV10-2,CASSFSGSYEQYF
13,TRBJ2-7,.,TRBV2,CASSSSDSYEQYF
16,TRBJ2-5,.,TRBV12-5,CASGLAQLQGVQTQYF
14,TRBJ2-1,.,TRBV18,CASSPPHQASEQFF
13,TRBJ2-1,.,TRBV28,CASRGRSYNEQFF
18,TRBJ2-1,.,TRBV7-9,CASSYRTGTPSSYNEQFF
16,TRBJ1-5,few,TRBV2,CASRGEQGSSNQPQHF
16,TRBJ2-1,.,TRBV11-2,CASSLDLGVSYNEQFF
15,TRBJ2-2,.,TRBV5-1,CASSSGQGNTGELFF
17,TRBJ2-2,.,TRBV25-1,CASSPGGGLSNTGELFF
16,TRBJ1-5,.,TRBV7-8,CASSLMGQPLAQPQHF
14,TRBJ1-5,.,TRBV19,CASSYTGFDQPQHF
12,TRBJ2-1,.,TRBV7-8,CASSSIGGEQFF
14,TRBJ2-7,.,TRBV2,CASSGRDGTYEQYF
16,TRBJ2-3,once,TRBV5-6,CASSLYGPTSTDTQYF
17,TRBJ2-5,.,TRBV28,CASRTLGVKYWQETQYF
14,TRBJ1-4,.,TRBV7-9,CASSPTGSGEKLFF
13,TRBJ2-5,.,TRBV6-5,CASSYHHWETQYF
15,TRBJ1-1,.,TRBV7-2,CASSLGRGLNTEAFF
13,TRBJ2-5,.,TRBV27,CASSFARQETQYF
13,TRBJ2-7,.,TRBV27,CASSQSGSYEQYF
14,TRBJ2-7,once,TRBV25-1,CASSPQEGSYEQYF